The rows below give T cell receptor beta chains drawn from one sample of a study of blood T cell repertoires in COVID-19. Assay used: immunoSEQ multiplex PCR; TCRdb lists only in-frame clones, some missing. The repertoire holds about 270,000 clones, roughly 86% seen once, with about 1.7% in the top ten. Source material: peripheral blood. The receptors were gathered from a woman aged 60-70 years who had recovered from COVID-19. Each CDR3 is given with its conserved first and last residue. D genes are given only for firm matches. Clone size is given for some rows only: seen once, a few or many times, or a class if the clone is expanded.

-	TRBV28	TRBJ2-7	TRBD1	CASSTGDEQYF	TGTGCCAGCAGCACAGGGGACGAGCAGTACTTC
-	TRBV6-5	TRBJ2-7	TRBD2	CASRPTSDYEQYF	TGTGCCAGCAGGCCCACTAGCGACTACGAGCAGTACTTC
-	TRBV5-1	TRBJ2-1	-	CASSWTEAYEQFF	TGCGCCAGCAGCTGGACTGAGGCCTATGAGCAGTTCTTC
-	TRBV27	TRBJ1-2	TRBD1	CASSAPGQAYGYTF	TGTGCCAGCAGTGCCCCGGGACAGGCTTATGGCTACACCTTC
few	TRBV7-9	TRBJ1-1	-	CASSSLETNTEAFF	TGTGCCAGCAGTTCCCTAGAGACGAACACTGAAGCTTTCTTT
-	TRBV18	TRBJ1-1	TRBD1	CASSPRLTGGRTEAFF	TGTGCCAGCTCACCACGACTGACAGGGGGGCGCACTGAAGCTTTCTTT
-	TRBV1	TRBJ1-2	-	CTSSQGTSGGYTF	TGCACCAGCAGCCAAGGGACCTCGGGGGGCTACACCTTC
-	TRBV27	TRBJ2-1	TRBD2	CASSFPSGGLGNEQFF	TGTGCCAGCAGTTTTCCTAGCGGGGGGCTGGGGAATGAGCAGTTCTTC
-	TRBV5-4	TRBJ1-2	TRBD1	CASSLETGGIYGYTF	TGTGCCAGCAGCTTAGAGACAGGGGGAATCTATGGCTACACCTTC
-	TRBV12-5	TRBJ2-1	TRBD2	CASGLLAGPYNEQFF	TGTGCTAGTGGTTTACTAGCGGGACCCTACAATGAGCAGTTCTTC
-	TRBV9	TRBJ1-1	-	CASRLPPGTEAFF	TGTGCCAGCAGGCTACCGCCGGGCACTGAAGCTTTCTTT
-	TRBV5-1	TRBJ1-4	TRBD1	CASTVDREEKLFF	TGCGCCAGCACGGTGGACAGGGAGGAAAAACTGTTTTTT
-	TRBV10-3	TRBJ1-1	-	CAISDVRFGEGAFF	TGTGCCATCAGTGACGTTAGGTTTGGGGAGGGAGCTTTCTTT
once	TRBV5-1	TRBJ1-1	-	CASSALGTRGTEAFF	TGCGCCAGCAGCGCCCTCGGGACAAGAGGCACTGAAGCTTTCTTT
-	TRBV19	TRBJ2-6	-	CASSIKGKRAGANVLTF	TGTGCCAGTAGTATAAAGGGGAAGCGGGCTGGGGCCAACGTCCTGACTTTC
-	TRBV5-5	TRBJ2-7	-	CASSLIGQSYEQYF	TGTGCCAGCAGCTTAATAGGACAGTCCTACGAGCAGTACTTC
-	TRBV24-1	TRBJ1-5	TRBD1	CATDRGQNQPQHF	TGTGCCACCGACAGGGGTCAGAATCAGCCCCAGCATTTT
-	TRBV7-2	TRBJ1-4	-	CASSLFMNEKLFF	TGTGCCAGCAGCTTGTTTATGAATGAAAAACTGTTTTTT
-	TRBV7-3	TRBJ2-3	TRBD2	CASSFSGGAASDTQYF	TGTGCCAGCAGCTTTAGCGGGGGGGCTGCCTCGGATACGCAGTATTTT
-	TRBV27	TRBJ1-2	TRBD1	CASSFTGGMIGYTF	TGTGCCAGCAGTTTTACAGGGGGCATGATTGGCTACACCTTC
-	TRBV19	TRBJ2-2	-	CASKDSPNTGELFF	TGTGCCAGTAAGGACAGCCCGAACACCGGGGAGCTGTTTTTT
-	TRBV2	TRBJ2-3	-	CASSVQGSTDTQYF	TGTGCCAGCAGTGTACAGGGTTCCACAGATACGCAGTATTTT
-	TRBV4-2	TRBJ2-2	-	CASRTGEEYTGELFF	TGTGCCAGCAGGACAGGAGAGGAGTACACCGGGGAGCTGTTTTTT
few	TRBV7-2	TRBJ2-4	TRBD1	CASSLYLAGQGKNIQYF	TGTGCCAGCAGCTTATACTTGGCGGGACAGGGAAAAAACATTCAGTACTTC
-	TRBV19	TRBJ2-2	TRBD2	CASSFRTSLSGELFF	TGTGCCAGTAGTTTCCGGACTAGCCTAAGCGGGGAGCTGTTTTTT
-	TRBV7-2	TRBJ1-2	-	CASSLRSYGYTF	TGTGCCAGCAGCTTACGTAGCTATGGCTACACCTTC
-	TRBV18	TRBJ2-1	TRBD2	CASSQLAGGLNEQFF	TGTGCCAGCTCACAGCTAGCGGGGGGGCTCAATGAGCAGTTCTTC
-	TRBV6-5	TRBJ2-5	TRBD1	CASSSGQGGGQETQYF	TGTGCCAGCAGTTCGGGACAGGGAGGGGGCCAAGAGACCCAGTACTTC
-	TRBV15	TRBJ1-1	TRBD1	CATRRQGASAFF	TGTGCCACCAGGCGACAGGGGGCTTCAGCTTTCTTT
-	TRBV28	TRBJ2-3	-	CASSSSHTQYF	TGTGCCAGCAGTTCCTCCCATACGCAGTATTTT
once	TRBV5-4	TRBJ2-5	TRBD2	CASSLAWGGSETQYF	TGTGCCAGCAGCTTGGCGTGGGGGGGGTCAGAGACCCAGTACTTC
few	TRBV5-8	TRBJ2-7	-	CASSWVDSSYEQYF	TGTGCCAGCAGCTGGGTGGACAGTTCCTACGAGCAGTACTTC
-	TRBV24-1	TRBJ1-5	TRBD1	CATSEGQGRHLNQPQHF	TGTGCCACCAGTGAAGGACAGGGGCGCCACCTTAATCAGCCCCAGCATTTT
once	TRBV2	TRBJ2-7	TRBD1	CASSPDRGDYEQYF	TGTGCCAGCAGCCCCGACAGGGGTGACTACGAGCAGTACTTC
-	TRBV7-9	TRBJ2-3	TRBD2	CASTREADTQYF	TGTGCCAGCACCCGGGAGGCAGATACGCAGTATTTT
-	TRBV11-3	TRBJ2-5	TRBD2	CASSTGLAGEETQYF	TGTGCCAGCAGCACCGGACTAGCGGGGGAAGAGACCCAGTACTTC
-	TRBV5-1	TRBJ1-2	-	CASSLEGRGGYTF	TGCGCCAGCAGTTTGGAGGGAAGGGGTGGCTACACCTTC
-	TRBV19	TRBJ1-6	-	CASSIASTGGSPLHF	TGTGCCAGTTCGATCGCCTCGACAGGTGGCTCACCCCTCCACTTT
-	TRBV28	TRBJ1-1	-	CASTEVGAGANTEAFF	TGTGCCAGCACGGAGGTAGGGGCAGGGGCAAACACTGAAGCTTTCTTT
once	TRBV6-2/TRBV6-3	TRBJ2-2	TRBD2	CASSYFAGDTGELFF	TGTGCCAGCAGTTATTTCGCGGGGGACACCGGGGAGCTGTTTTTT
-	TRBV5-1	TRBJ1-2	TRBD1	CASSLGGQVSNYGYTF	TGCGCCAGCAGCTTGGGGGGACAGGTTTCTAACTATGGCTACACCTTC
few	TRBV19	TRBJ1-2	-	CASSSGTLARYGYTF	TGTGCCAGTAGTTCCGGGACACTTGCCCGCTATGGCTACACCTTC
-	TRBV11-2	TRBJ1-5	TRBD1	CASSLALGGDSDNQPQHF	TGTGCCAGCAGCTTAGCCTTAGGCGGGGACAGTGATAATCAGCCCCAGCATTTT
-	TRBV3-1/TRBV3-2	TRBJ1-4	TRBD1	CASSSPTGATNEKLFF	TGTGCCAGCAGCTCACCTACAGGGGCAACTAATGAAAAACTGTTTTTT
-	TRBV19	TRBJ1-4	-	CASSSRSNEKLFF	TGTGCCAGTAGTTCTAGGTCTAATGAAAAACTGTTTTTT
-	TRBV18	TRBJ1-2	TRBD1	CASSPSSLQGTDGYTF	TGTGCCAGCTCACCGTCGTCCCTACAGGGGACGGATGGCTACACCTTC
-	TRBV3-1/TRBV3-2	TRBJ1-2	TRBD1	CASSQRTGASGYTF	TGTGCCAGCAGCCAACGGACAGGGGCCTCTGGCTACACCTTC
-	TRBV7-9	TRBJ1-5	-	CASSRGDLNQPQHF	TGTGCCAGCAGCCGCGGGGACCTCAATCAGCCCCAGCATTTT
once	TRBV6-5	TRBJ1-5	-	CATTPPGDQPQHF	TGTGCCACTACCCCCCCGGGAGATCAGCCCCAGCATTTT
-	TRBV12-5	TRBJ1-1	-	CASGPRVRAFF	TGTGCTAGTGGTCCCCGGGTCCGAGCTTTCTTT
once	TRBV9	TRBJ2-1	TRBD2	CASSVTTSGGGEQFF	TGTGCCAGCAGCGTAACGACTAGCGGGGGTGGCGAGCAGTTCTTC
-	TRBV20-1	TRBJ2-7	-	CSATYRAEQYF	TGCAGTGCCACTTACAGGGCCGAGCAGTACTTC
-	TRBV9	TRBJ2-7	-	CASSVGGRGPYEQYF	TGTGCCAGCAGCGTAGGAGGGCGCGGCCCCTACGAGCAGTACTTC
-	TRBV3-1/TRBV3-2	TRBJ1-5	-	CASSHGGVGNQPQHF	TGTGCCAGCAGCCATGGAGGGGTCGGCAATCAGCCCCAGCATTTT
-	TRBV15	TRBJ2-7	-	CATSRSRGLSYEQYF	TGTGCCACCAGCAGGTCTCGAGGGTTATCCTACGAGCAGTACTTC
once	TRBV19	TRBJ1-5	TRBD1	CASKDRVGNQPQHF	TGTGCCAGTAAGGACAGGGTTGGCAATCAGCCCCAGCATTTT
-	TRBV6-5	TRBJ1-2	-	CASSYRGGGRDGYTF	TGTGCCAGCAGTTACAGGGGGGGCGGCAGGGATGGCTACACCTTC